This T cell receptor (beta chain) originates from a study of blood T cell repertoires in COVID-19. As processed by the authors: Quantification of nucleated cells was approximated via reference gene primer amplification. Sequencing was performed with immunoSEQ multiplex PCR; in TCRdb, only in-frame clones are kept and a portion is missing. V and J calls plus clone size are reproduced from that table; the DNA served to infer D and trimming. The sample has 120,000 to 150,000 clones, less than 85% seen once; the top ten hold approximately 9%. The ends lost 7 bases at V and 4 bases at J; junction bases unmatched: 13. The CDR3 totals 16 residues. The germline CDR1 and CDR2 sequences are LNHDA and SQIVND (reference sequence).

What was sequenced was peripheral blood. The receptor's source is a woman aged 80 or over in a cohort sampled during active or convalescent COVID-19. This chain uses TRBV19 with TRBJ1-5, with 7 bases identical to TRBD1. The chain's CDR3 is CASIPRTRQGNQPQHF. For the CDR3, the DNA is TGTGCCAGTATTCCACGGACCAGACAGGGTAATCAGCCCCAGCATTTT. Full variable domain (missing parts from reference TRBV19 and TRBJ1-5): DGGITQSPKYLFRKEGQNVTLSCEQNLNHDAMYWYRQDPGQGLRLIYYSQIVNDFQKGDIAEGYSVSREKKESFPLTVTSAQKNPTAFYLCASIPRTRQGNQPQHFGDGTRLSIL.